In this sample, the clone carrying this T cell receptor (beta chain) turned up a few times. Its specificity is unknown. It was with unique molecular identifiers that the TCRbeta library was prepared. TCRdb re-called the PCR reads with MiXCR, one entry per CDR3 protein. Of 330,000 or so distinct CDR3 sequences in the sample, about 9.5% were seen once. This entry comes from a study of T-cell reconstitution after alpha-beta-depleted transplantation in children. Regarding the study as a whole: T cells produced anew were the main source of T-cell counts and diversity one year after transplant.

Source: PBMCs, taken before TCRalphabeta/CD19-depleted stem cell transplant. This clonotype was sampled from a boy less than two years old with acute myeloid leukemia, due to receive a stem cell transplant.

The CDR3 reads CASSFQGFNTGELFF. CDR3 coding DNA: TGTGCCAGCAGTTTCCAGGGCTTCAACACCGGGGAGCTGTTTTTT. This chain joins TRBV28 and TRBJ2-2; D is possibly TRBD1 (5 bases). The CDR3 has 15 amino acids. V gave up 3 bases and J gave up 2 bases, with 10 bases separating them. From germline, CDR1 is MDHEN and CDR2 SYDVKM. The full variable domain, completed using reference TRBV28 and TRBJ2-2, is DVKVTQSSRYLVKRTGEKVFLECVQDMDHENMFWYRQDPGLGLRLIYFSYDVKMKEKGDIPEGYSVSREKKERFSLILESASTNQTSMYLCASSFQGFNTGELFFGEGSRLTVL.